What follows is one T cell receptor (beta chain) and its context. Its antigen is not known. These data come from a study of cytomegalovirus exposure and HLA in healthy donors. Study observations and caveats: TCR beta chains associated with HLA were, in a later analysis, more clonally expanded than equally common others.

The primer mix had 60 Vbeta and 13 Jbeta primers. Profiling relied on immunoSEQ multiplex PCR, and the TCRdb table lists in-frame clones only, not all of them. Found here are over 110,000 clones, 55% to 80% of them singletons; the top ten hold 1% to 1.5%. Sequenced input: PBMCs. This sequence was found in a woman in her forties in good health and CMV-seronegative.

The DNA of the CDR3 is TGTGCCAGCAGCTTATCAGGACAGGGCTTTTGGATTTCACCCCTCCACTTT. Protein: CASSLSGQGFWISPLHF. The chain carries TRBV7-6 and TRBJ1-6; TRBD1 aligns across 8 bases. The CDR3 has 17 residues. Per germline, CDR1 SGHVS and CDR2 FNYEAQ. V lost 2 bases to trimming and J lost 9 bases; unmatched junction nucleotides: 12.